This entry concerns a single TCR beta chain. The antigen is not known. The entry originates in a study of identifying expanded T cells in peripheral blood. Study conclusions and caveats: Across healthy donors, higher total template counts meant significantly greater approximately two-week count variance.

The CDR3 totals 12 residues. Germline V gene data show CDR1 as SGHTA and CDR2 as FQGNSA. Trimming left V 5 bases short and J 5 bases short, with 9 bases between. The data were produced by immunoSEQ multiplex PCR, yet TCRdb's version contains in-frame clones alone and is incomplete. The data hold 100,000 to 150,000 clones, with 75% to 90% observed a single time. The sequenced sample consisted of blood. This chain connects TRBV7-2 to TRBJ1-1; D remains unclear. This TCR derives from a person aged 18-70 years in good health. This CDR3 reads CASSPWRTEAFF. The CDR3 coding sequence is TGTGCCAGCAGCCCCTGGCGTACTGAAGCTTTCTTT. Full variable domain (remainder filled in from reference TRBV7-2 and TRBJ1-1): GAGVSQSPSNKVTEKGKDVELRCDPISGHTALYWYRQSLGQGLEFLIYFQGNSAPDKSGLPSDRFSAERTGGSVSTLTIQRTQQEDSAVYLCASSPWRTEAFFGQGTRLTVV.